Below are 25 T cell receptor beta chains sequenced from a single sample in a study of a mutant IDH1 vaccine in newly diagnosed glioma. The time point is: week 23, last vaccination. Doses comprised 300 ug of mutant IDH1 20-mer peptide each, plus topical imiquimod. No antigens are known for them. TCRdb keeps only in-frame clones here, not all; method: immunoSEQ multiplex PCR. The repertoire holds 60,000 or so clones, with 70% to 90% as singletons. The sequenced sample was PBMCs, obtained from a glioma patient whose treatment included an IDH1 peptide vaccine. Receptors originate from a man aged 25 to 45 with glioma.

The chain uses TRBV6-5 and TRBJ1-1, with 7 nucleotides matching TRBD1. This CDR3 has 15 amino acids. V shed 5 bases, J shed 5 bases, and the junction held 11 bases outside the gene matches. Germline V gene sequence: CDR1 MNHEY, CDR2 SVGAGI. The CDR3 sequence is CASSPHETGWTEAFF. DNA for the CDR3: TGTGCCAGCAGTCCCCACGAGACAGGGTGGACTGAAGCTTTCTTT.

The gene calls are TRBV4-1 and TRBJ2-1; D uncertain. The germline V gene encodes CDR1 MGHRA and CDR2 YSYEKL. Trimming removed 4 bases at V and 0 bases at J, with 13 bases between. The length of the CDR3 is 16 residues. CDR3 in DNA: TGCGCCAGCAGCCCCCTTCGAACAAGCTCCTACAATGAGCAGTTCTTC. Protein product: CASSPLRTSSYNEQFF.

This clone has only a few counts. The chain links TRBV28 to TRBJ1-2, with 7 bases lining up with TRBD1. CDR3 length: 15 residues. Trimming cost V 6 bases and J 5 bases; bases outside gene matches: 12. Germline assignment: CDR1 MDHEN and CDR2 SYDVKM. CDR3 nucleotide sequence: TGTGCCAGCAGACCGTCGGACAGGTTTACTTATGGCTACACCTTC. Translating gives CASRPSDRFTYGYTF.

The rearrangement links TRBV14 to TRBJ1-2; TRBD1 might be the D (5 bases). Germline lookup yields CDR1 SGHDN and CDR2 FVKESK. Trimming removed 0 bases from V and 8 bases from J, with 16 bases in between. This CDR3 has 15 residues. Written as DNA, the CDR3 is TGTGCCAGCAGCCAAGATGCCCGGGGGGTATGGGGCTACACCTTC. This encodes CASSQDARGVWGYTF.

The chain is built from TRBV7-9 and TRBJ2-7, with 7 nucleotides matching TRBD2. V dropped 5 bases and J dropped 4; count of bases not matched to a gene: 8. This CDR3 contains 14 residues. The germline CDR1 and CDR2 sequences are SEHNR and FQNEAQ (reference sequence). DNA for the CDR3: TGTGCCAGCAGCCTTGGGTCCGGGGGGTACGAGCAGTACTTC. As protein: CASSLGSGGYEQYF.

The rearrangement links TRBV19 to TRBJ1-4, with a tentative D call TRBD1 (5 bases). V lost 5 bases, J lost 7 bases, and 11 bases lay in between. Germline V lookup: CDR1 LNHDA, CDR2 SQIVND (reference sequence). This CDR3 has 13 residues. The CDR3 loop reads CASSGAGFEKLFF. DNA for the CDR3: TGTGCCAGTAGTGGGGCAGGGTTTGAAAAACTGTTTTTT.

A few counts support this clone. V gene TRBV12-5 combines with J gene TRBJ1-1; D not resolved. CDR1 and CDR2 (germline): LGHNT, FRNRAP. The CDR3 loop spans 13 amino acids. The V end was cut by 2 bases, the J end by 1 base, with 5 bases between. The CDR3 sequence: CASGLSGNTEAFF. CDR3 DNA: TGTGCTAGTGGTTTGTCAGGGAACACTGAAGCTTTCTTT.

The chain uses TRBV5-1 and TRBJ2-1; 8 bases match TRBD1. CDR1 and CDR2 from the germline V gene are SGHRS and YFSETQ. V dropped 3 bases and J dropped 2; count of bases not matched to a gene: 10. The CDR3 is made up of 17 amino acids. The CDR3, as DNA: TGCGCCAGCAGCTCGCCTCGACCGGGACAGGCCTACAATGAGCAGTTCTTC. The encoded protein is CASSSPRPGQAYNEQFF.

The chain has TRBV6-5 and TRBJ1-1; tentatively, D is TRBD1 (5 bases). From germline, CDR1 is MNHEY and CDR2 SVGAGI. The CDR3 spans 13 residues. V was pared by 7 bases and J by 4 bases, with 13 bases between. The CDR3 loop is CASKRGPATEAFF. The CDR3 nucleotides are TGTGCCAGCAAGAGGGGTCCGGCCACTGAAGCTTTCTTT.

V gene TRBV13 combines with J gene TRBJ2-5; no reliable D call. Per the germline V gene, CDR1 is PRHDT and CDR2 is FYEKMQ (reference sequence). V was shortened by 6 bases and J by 5 bases, with 13 bases between the two germline ends. CDR3 length: 13 amino acids. CDR3 nucleotide sequence: TGTGCCAGCAGAGAGCGAGAATCTGAGACCCAGTACTTC. Translating gives CASRERESETQYF.

The chain recombines TRBV5-1 with TRBJ2-2; 12 bases are a match to TRBD2. Germline lookup yields CDR1 SGHRS and CDR2 YFSETQ. Germline trimming cut 4 bases from V and 3 bases from J; bases unmatched to any gene: 1. CDR3 length: 15 amino acids. CDR3 residues: CASSRTSGDTGELFF. CDR3 bases: TGCGCCAGCAGCCGGACTAGCGGGGACACCGGGGAGCTGTTTTTT.

This clone came up once. The chain is built from TRBV11-2 and TRBJ2-3; tentatively, D is TRBD2 (6 bases). This CDR3 spans 15 amino acids. Between the trimmed V and J ends, which lost 4 bases and 2 bases, there was a span of 13 bases. CDR1 is SGHAT and CDR2 is FQNNGV in the germline V gene. The CDR3 DNA is TGTGCCAGCAGCTGGGGGGTGGGGCCCACAGATACGCAGTATTTT. It yields the protein CASSWGVGPTDTQYF.

This clone has a count of ten or more. The chain links TRBV6-6 to TRBJ1-1, with D tentatively TRBD1 (6 bases). This CDR3 comprises 12 residues. V lost 6 bases and J 7 bases, leaving 12 bases between the germline ends. Germline V CDR1 and CDR2: MNHNY, SVGAGI (reference sequence). The chain's CDR3 is CASSQQGLEAFF. The CDR3 DNA is TGTGCCAGCAGCCAACAGGGACTTGAAGCTTTCTTT.

The rearrangement uses TRBV19 and TRBJ1-4, with a tentative D call TRBD1 (5 bases). CDR1 LNHDA and CDR2 SQIVND come from the germline V gene (reference sequence). Trimming shortened V by 7 bases and J by 5 bases, and 20 bases separated the two germline ends. The CDR3 is made up of 16 amino acids. The CDR3 sequence: CASTLTGGRVNEKLFF. The CDR3 bases are TGTGCCAGTACCCTCACCGGTGGCAGGGTAAATGAAAAACTGTTTTTT.

This clone was recorded once. In nucleotides, the CDR3 is TGCAGCGTTTTGGGGGGTTGGAATGAGCAGTTCTTC. Amino acid sequence: CSVLGGWNEQFF. The chain couples TRBV29-1 to TRBJ2-1, with D perhaps TRBD2 (6 bases). The CDR3 is 12 residues long. Germline CDR1 SQVTM, CDR2 ANQGSEA. V lost 5 bases and J 7 bases, leaving 12 bases between the germline ends.

J is TRBJ1-3 and V is TRBV9; no reliable D call. V gave up 5 bases and J gave up 3 bases, with 12 bases separating them. The CDR3 loop spans 14 amino acids. Germline loops: CDR1 SGDLS, CDR2 YYNGEE. The CDR3 spells CASRHPGIGNTIYF. The CDR3 DNA reads as TGTGCCAGCAGGCACCCAGGAATTGGAAACACCATATATTTT.

This chain uses TRBV6-1 with TRBJ1-3; no clear D gene. Germline-derived CDR1 and CDR2 are MNHNS and SASEGT. CDR3 length equals 14 residues. Trimming stripped 2 bases from V and 0 bases from J, with 5 bases between. The CDR3 DNA follows: TGTGCCAGCAGTGAAAATAACTCTGGAAACACCATATATTTT. Amino acid sequence: CASSENNSGNTIYF.

The CDR3 protein is CASSPEQWDVVGYTF. The CDR3 coding sequence is TGTGCCAGCAGCCCAGAACAGTGGGATGTCGTTGGCTACACCTTC. The rearrangement uses TRBV5-4 and TRBJ1-2; D unclear. The germline CDR1 and CDR2 sequences are SGHNT and YYREEE (reference sequence). The V end lost 4 bases, the J end lost 7 bases, and 20 bases lay between the germline ends. The length of the CDR3 is 15 residues.

The gene calls are TRBV7-9 and TRBJ2-2, with 9 positions matching TRBD1. CDR3 length: 19 amino acids. V trimming: 2 bases; J trimming: 4 bases; junction bases outside the gene matches: 14. Germline-derived CDR1 and CDR2 are SEHNR and FQNEAQ (reference sequence). The CDR3 DNA reads as TGTGCCAGCAGCTTACTCGCGGACAGGGGATCTGAACGCACCGGGGAGCTGTTTTTT. Protein sequence: CASSLLADRGSERTGELFF.

This rearrangement joins TRBV6-4 to TRBJ2-2, with unresolved D. Trimming pared 2 bases from V and 0 bases from J, leaving 7 bases between. Germline V gives CDR1 MRHNA, CDR2 SNTAGT. The CDR3 has 15 amino acids. In nucleotides, the CDR3 is TGTGCCAGCAGTGACCCAACAGCGAACACCGGGGAGCTGTTTTTT. Its translation is CASSDPTANTGELFF.

The rearrangement uses TRBV11-2 and TRBJ2-5; no clear D. V shed 0 bases and J shed 4 bases, with 21 bases lying between them. CDR1 and CDR2 from the germline V gene are SGHAT and FQNNGV. This CDR3 has 18 amino acids. The CDR3: CASSLDGNLGLGVETQYF. In DNA form, the CDR3 reads TGTGCCAGCAGCTTAGATGGCAATCTCGGGTTGGGTGTAGAGACCCAGTACTTC. Looking up the rest from reference TRBV11-2 and TRBJ2-5 gives the full variable domain: EAGVAQSPRYKIIEKRQSVAFWCNPISGHATLYWYQQILGQGPKLLIQFQNNGVVDDSQLPKDRFSAERLKGVDSTLKIQPAKLEDSAVYLCASSLDGNLGLGVETQYFGPGTRLLVL.

Worth noting for this clone: A read error may produce the germline difference seen at one junction end. This chain connects TRBV19 to TRBJ1-1; tentative D call: TRBD1 (5 bases). CDR3 length: 17 amino acids. Germline-derived CDR1 and CDR2 are LNHDA and SQIVND (reference sequence). The CDR3 nucleotides read TGTGCCAGTAGTATTGCCCGGGACCGCAGGTTGAAAACTGAAGCTTTCTTT. It is translated as CASSIARDRRLKTEAFF.

The V and J genes are TRBV29-1 and TRBJ1-5, with D hard to call. This CDR3 contains 13 residues. V shed 6 bases and J shed 0 bases, with 9 bases lying between them. The germline V gene has CDR1 SQVTM and CDR2 ANQGSEA. CDR3 coding DNA: TGCAGCGTCGTCCTCAATAGCAATCAGCCCCAGCATTTT. Protein: CSVVLNSNQPQHF.

This clone was picked up a small number of times. The CDR3 DNA follows: TGTGCCAGCACATTTGAGCGGACCCTTAGGGGCAATGAGCAGTTCTTC. Its translation: CASTFERTLRGNEQFF. J is TRBJ2-1 and V is TRBV5-5; the D gene could be TRBD1 or TRBD2 (5 bases each). CDR3 length: 16 residues. Germline V gene lookup returns CDR1 SGHKS and CDR2 YYEKEE (reference sequence). Trimming pared 6 bases from V and 6 bases from J, leaving 22 bases between.

This chain connects TRBV19 to TRBJ2-1; D is unclear. V lost 8 bases to trimming and J lost 3 bases, with 11 bases between them. This CDR3 is 13 amino acids long. Germline CDR1 LNHDA, CDR2 SQIVND (reference sequence). CDR3 sequence (DNA): TGTGCCAGTGGTCAGGAACGCTACAATGAGCAGTTCTTC. Translating it yields CASGQERYNEQFF.